The 7 T cell receptor beta chains below were found in one sample sequenced in a study of T cell clonality in common variable immunodeficiency (dated by TCRdb to the mid-2010s). The paper as a whole reports these results and caveats: Fewer deletions and N-nucleotide insertions were reportedly observed in CVID TCRbeta sequences, and highly modified clones with 13 or more V deletions were reportedly absent from CVID TCRbeta sequences.

Their antigens are not known. Libraries were constructed by the immunoSEQ multiplex PCR assay. Entries here come from immuneACCESS through TCRdb and include only in-frame sequences with V and J called. Some clones fail to appear in such tables; in the studies checked, an unresolved V gene covers under half of the shortfall, and the cause of the remainder is unknown. The table notes 25,000 to 30,000 clones here, none of them singletons. Roughly 3% of the sample belongs to the ten largest clones. Material for sequencing was peripheral blood mononuclear cells. These receptor sequences come from a human donor with common variable immunodeficiency.

This clone was counted only a few times. Read sequence stops 3 residues before the CDR3 end, and the germline J gene provides the missing end. The chain is built from TRBV7-6 and TRBJ2-3; no definite D call. V gave up 1 base and J gave up 2 bases, with 10 bases separating them. Germline V gives CDR1 SGHVS, CDR2 FNYEAQ. The CDR3 consists of 15 residues. The CDR3: CASSLVSQPTDTQYF. CDR3 DNA, as far as it was read: TGTGCCAGCAGCTTAGTTTCACAGCCCACAGATACG.

At least ten counts were recorded for this clone. The observed sequence ends 3 residues before the CDR3 terminus, with the missing tail filled in from the germline J gene. The genes are TRBV5-5 and TRBJ2-7; 10 bases match TRBD2. V shed 5 bases and J 2 bases; nucleotides not matched to a gene: 7. Per the germline V gene, CDR1 is SGHKS and CDR2 is YYEKEE (reference sequence). There are 15 residues in the CDR3. CDR3: CASSWGLAGAYEQYF. The sequenced part of the CDR3 DNA is TGTGCCAGCAGTTGGGGGCTAGCGGGGGCCTACGAG.

This clone was seen many times. The read halts 3 residues ahead of the CDR3 end, with the missing end drawn from the germline J gene. V is TRBV6-1 and J is TRBJ1-6; D is ambiguous. CDR3 size: 15 residues. V lost 3 bases and J 2 bases, leaving 8 bases between the germline ends. Germline lookup yields CDR1 MNHNS and CDR2 SASEGT. The CDR3 loop reads CASSEGSPYNSPLHF. The CDR3 DNA, read in part, is TGTGCCAGCAGTGAGGGCAGCCCCTATAATTCACCC.

This clone was found a few times. CDR3 DNA (partial): TGTGCCAGCAGTTACAGGGTAACTGAA. Translation gives CASSYRVTE. The entire CDR3 reads CASSYRVTEAFF. The chain combines TRBV7-9 with TRBJ1-1, with a tentative D call TRBD1 (6 bases). Read sequence stops 3 residues before the CDR3 end, and the germline J gene provides the missing end. V was pared by 6 bases and J by 5 bases, with 10 bases between. The V gene's germline CDR1 is SEHNR and CDR2 FQNEAQ (reference sequence). The CDR3 spans 12 residues.

This clone appeared many times. The read is 3 residues too short to cover the CDR3 end, so that end is filled in from the germline J gene. This sequence joins TRBV5-6 and TRBJ2-3; perhaps TRBD2 as D (5 bases). This CDR3 contains 12 residues. The germline V gene encodes CDR1 SGHDT and CDR2 YYEEEE. The sequenced CDR3 bases are TGTGCCAGCAGCCTCGTCACGCGGGCG. This gives the protein CASSLVTRA. The complete CDR3 sequence is CASSLVTRAQYF. Filled out from reference TRBV5-6 and TRBJ2-3, the complete variable domain reads DAGVTQSPTHLIKTRGQQVTLRCSPKSGHDTVSWYQQALGQGPQFIFQYYEEEERQRGNFPDRFSGHQFPNYSSELNVNALLLGDSALYLCASSLVTRAQYFGPGTRLTVL.

This clone was counted a few times. The missing CDR3 end, 3 residues past where the read stops, is filled in from the germline J gene. The chain links TRBV19 to TRBJ2-7; TRBD1 agrees at 8 bases. V lost 6 bases and J lost 1; bases outside the gene matches: 2. The germline gives CDR1 LNHDA, CDR2 SQIVND (reference sequence). There are 13 residues in the CDR3. CDR3: CASSRDRSYEQYF. CDR3 DNA (partial): TGTGCCAGTAGCAGGGACAGGTCCTACGAG.

This clone occurred a few times. The CDR3 is cut off 3 residues early in the read; its end comes from the germline J gene. V and J are TRBV7-9 and TRBJ1-2; D may be TRBD1 (6 bases). Germline V lookup: CDR1 SEHNR, CDR2 FQNEAQ (reference sequence). This CDR3 is 13 amino acids long. Trimming removed 5 bases from V and 2 bases from J, with 9 bases in between. CDR3 sequence: CASSPTGNYGYTF. The sequenced part of the CDR3 DNA is TGTGCCAGCAGCCCTACAGGGAACTATGGC.